Listed here are 24 T cell receptor beta chains from one sample, sequenced in a study of T cell responses to AZD1222 COVID-19 vaccine. Sequencing was performed with immunoSEQ multiplex PCR; in TCRdb, only in-frame clones are kept and a portion is missing. This table has approximately 100,000 clones, around 84% appearing once. This material consisted of peripheral blood, taken on day 0 of AZD1222 vaccination. These receptors all come from an adult in good health.

The J gene is TRBJ1-6, the V gene TRBV2; a weak D match, TRBD1 (6 bases). The CDR3 is 12 residues long. Trimming left V 6 bases short and J 9 bases short, with 9 bases between. From germline, CDR1 is SNHLY and CDR2 FYNNEI. DNA for the CDR3: TGTGCCAGCAGAACAGGGCTTTCACCCCTCCACTTT. Its translation: CASRTGLSPLHF. The full variable domain, rest sourced from reference TRBV2 and TRBJ1-6, is EPEVTQTPSHQVTQMGQEVILRCVPISNHLYFYWYRQILGQKVEFLVSFYNNEISEKSEIFDDQFSVERPDGSNFTLKIRSTKLEDSAMYFCASRTGLSPLHFGNGTRLTVT.

CDR3 sequence: CASSSAGRSTDTQYF. CDR3 in DNA: TGTGCCAGTAGTTCTGCGGGTCGGAGCACAGATACGCAGTATTTT. The V call is TRBV19, the J call TRBJ2-3; perhaps TRBD2 as D (5 bases). Trimming removed 5 bases from V and 0 bases from J, with 12 bases in between. The germline gives CDR1 LNHDA, CDR2 SQIVND (reference sequence). The CDR3 loop spans 15 amino acids.

The J gene is TRBJ2-7, the V gene TRBV4-1; TRBD1 aligns across 10 bases. This CDR3 comprises 17 residues. Germline lookup yields CDR1 MGHRA and CDR2 YSYEKL. V trimming: 2 bases; J trimming: 2 bases; junction bases outside the gene matches: 9. The CDR3 DNA is TGCGCCAGCAGCCAACCTCAGACAGGGGGCCTAACCTACGAGCAGTACTTC. It encodes CASSQPQTGGLTYEQYF.

The chain links TRBV4-2 to TRBJ2-5; possibly TRBD1 or TRBD2 for D (5 bases each). This CDR3 spans 15 amino acids. V shed 6 bases and J shed 1 base, with 15 bases lying between them. Germline V gene sequence: CDR1 LGHNA, CDR2 YNFKEQ. CDR3 sequence (DNA): TGTGCCAGCAGTTCCGTAGTGGGGGTCCAAGAGACCCAGTACTTC. Translated, it gives CASSSVVGVQETQYF.

The V call is TRBV5-4, the J call TRBJ2-3; TRBD2 agrees at 8 bases. The V segment lost 2 bases and the J segment 0 bases; nucleotides outside the gene matches: 5. The V gene's germline CDR1 is SGHNT and CDR2 YYREEE (reference sequence). The CDR3 length is 16 residues. The CDR3 DNA is TGTGCCAGCAGCTTCAAGCGGGAGTGGAGCACAGATACGCAGTATTTT. It is translated as CASSFKREWSTDTQYF.

The chain uses TRBV7-6 and TRBJ2-3; 14 bases fit TRBD2. From germline, CDR1 is SGHVS and CDR2 FNYEAQ. The CDR3 extends over 20 amino acids. V dropped 4 bases and J dropped 1; count of bases not matched to a gene: 13. This CDR3 is CASSSPAGTSGSFGTDTQYF. Here the CDR3 DNA reads TGTGCCAGCAGCTCGCCGGCGGGGACTAGCGGGAGCTTTGGCACAGATACGCAGTATTTT. Variable domain in full (rest from reference TRBV7-6 and TRBJ2-3): GAGVSQSPRYKVTKRGQDVALRCDPISGHVSLYWYRQALGQGPEFLTYFNYEAQQDKSGLPNDRFSAERPEGSISTLTIQRTEQRDSAMYRCASSSPAGTSGSFGTDTQYFGPGTRLTVL.

This chain uses TRBV27 with TRBJ1-2; D gene ambiguous. CDR3 length equals 14 residues. Germline assignment: CDR1 MNHEY and CDR2 SMNVEV (reference sequence). The V end was cut by 2 bases, the J end by 8 bases, with 15 bases between. CDR3 nucleotides: TGTGCCAGCAGTTTAACTAAACGGTCGGGGGGCTACACCTTC. This encodes CASSLTKRSGGYTF.

This chain connects TRBV19 to TRBJ2-7; TRBD1 matches 7 bases. CDR3 length: 14 amino acids. V dropped 6 bases and J dropped 2; count of bases not matched to a gene: 7. Germline loops: CDR1 LNHDA, CDR2 SQIVND (reference sequence). The CDR3 spells CASSGTAYTYEQYF. In nucleotides, the CDR3 is TGTGCCAGTAGCGGGACAGCGTACACCTACGAGCAGTACTTC.

In this sample, this clone turned up a few times. The chain carries TRBV2 and TRBJ2-1; maybe TRBD2 (5 bases). Germline values: CDR1 SNHLY, CDR2 FYNNEI. The CDR3 has 13 amino acids. Trimming shortened V by 3 bases and J by 6 bases, and 9 bases separated the two germline ends. CDR3: CASSENRGNEQFF. CDR3 nucleotide sequence: TGTGCCAGCAGTGAGAACCGGGGCAATGAGCAGTTCTTC.

J is TRBJ1-3 and V is TRBV15; TRBD1 agrees at 8 bases. The CDR3 runs to 14 residues. Trimming removed 3 bases from V and 9 bases from J; junction bases left unmatched: 7. Looked up from germline, CDR1 is LNHNV and CDR2 is YYDKDF (reference sequence). CDR3 protein: CATSRDGQGPTIYF. For the CDR3, the DNA is TGTGCCACCAGCAGGGACGGACAGGGACCCACCATATATTTT. The full variable domain, with the rest looked up from reference TRBV15 and TRBJ1-3, is DAMVIQNPRYQVTQFGKPVTLSCSQTLNHNVMYWYQQKSSQAPKLLFHYYDKDFNNEADTPDNFQSRRPNTSFCFLDIRSPGLGDTAMYLCATSRDGQGPTIYFGEGSWLTVV.

The chain has TRBV27 and TRBJ1-1; a possible D gene is TRBD1 (6 bases). V was clipped by 5 bases and J by 2 bases, with 15 bases between them. Germline V gene lookup returns CDR1 MNHEY and CDR2 SMNVEV (reference sequence). CDR3 size: 15 residues. CDR3 sequence reads: CASSPSARGNTEAFF. In DNA, the CDR3 is TGTGCCAGCAGTCCGTCGGCCAGGGGTAACACTGAAGCTTTCTTT.

The V gene is TRBV29-1, the J gene TRBJ2-1, with TRBD2 as a possible D gene (6 bases). The V and J ends lost 7 bases and 2 bases respectively, with 21 bases between them. Per germline, CDR1 SQVTM and CDR2 ANQGSEA. This CDR3 comprises 16 residues. Here the CDR3 DNA reads TGCAGCGCCATCCGCCAGGACGGCGGGGCCTACAATGAGCAGTTCTTC. Its protein product is CSAIRQDGGAYNEQFF.

This sequence joins TRBV29-1 and TRBJ2-2; TRBD1 agrees at 9 bases. Germline V gives CDR1 SQVTM, CDR2 ANQGSEA. V shed 7 bases, J shed 7 bases, and the junction held 10 bases outside the gene matches. This CDR3 contains 14 residues. The DNA for the CDR3 is TGCAGCGCCCAGGGGGACAGGGAAGTCGGGGAGCTGTTTTTT. Its translation: CSAQGDREVGELFF.

V gene TRBV2 combines with J gene TRBJ2-2, with D hard to call. This CDR3 has 15 amino acids. V lost 6 bases, J lost 6 bases, and 17 bases lay in between. Germline values: CDR1 SNHLY, CDR2 FYNNEI. The CDR3 spells CASSATGWSSGELFF. Here the CDR3 DNA reads TGTGCCAGCAGCGCTACGGGCTGGTCGTCCGGGGAGCTGTTTTTT.

The rearrangement joins TRBV4-3 to TRBJ1-6, with 7 bases that match TRBD1. Germline CDR1 reads LGHNA; CDR2 reads YSLEER. This CDR3 has 16 amino acids. The V and J ends lost 1 base and 7 bases, in that order; junction bases with no gene match: 7. The CDR3 DNA follows: TGCGCCAGCAGCCAAGGGGCTCAGGGGGGCAATTCACCCCTCCACTTT. Amino acids: CASSQGAQGGNSPLHF.

Concerning this clone itself: An end of the junction does not agree with germline; a read error may underlie this. Other DNA sequences within the sample encode an identical CDR3. The rearrangement joins TRBV7-3 to TRBJ1-2; possible D gene TRBD1, 6 bases. This CDR3 spans 15 amino acids. Per germline, CDR1 SGHTA and CDR2 FQGTGA. The CDR3: CASSLSLDRYYGYTF. CDR3 DNA: TGTGCCAGCAGCTTATCCCTCGACAGGTACTATGGCTATACCTTC.

This clone was seen once. This rearrangement joins TRBV2 to TRBJ2-1, with D possibly TRBD2 on 7 matching bases. CDR1 is SNHLY, CDR2 FYNNEI, per germline. V was trimmed by 8 bases and J by 9 bases, leaving 23 bases between them. This CDR3 has 15 amino acids. DNA for the CDR3: TGTGCCAGCGTGGGGAGGGCAGGGTCCAGGGGTGAGCAGTTCTTC. Encoded protein: CASVGRAGSRGEQFF.

This clone was observed a single time. The chain couples TRBV25-1 to TRBJ2-3; D not resolved. This CDR3 spans 13 amino acids. CDR1 is MGHDK and CDR2 is SYGVNS in the germline V gene. V was trimmed by 1 base and J by 1 base, leaving 3 bases between them. CDR3 in DNA: TGTGCCAGCAGTGAATCAGGCACAGATACGCAGTATTTT. Translating gives CASSESGTDTQYF.

In nucleotides, the CDR3 is TGTGCCTGGAGTGGACCATACGAGCAGTACTTC. Translation gives CAWSGPYEQYF. This chain uses TRBV30 with TRBJ2-7, with D unresolved. CDR3 length equals 11 residues. Germline V CDR1 and CDR2: GTSNPN, SVGIG (reference sequence). V gave up 1 base and J gave up 4 bases, with 5 bases separating them.

V and J are TRBV27 and TRBJ2-5; D remains unclear. Trimming left V 0 bases short and J 5 bases short, with 13 bases between. CDR3 size: 15 residues. Per the germline V gene, CDR1 is MNHEY and CDR2 is SMNVEV (reference sequence). The CDR3, as DNA: TGTGCCAGCAGTTTATCCGGTGGAATAGGGGAGACCCAGTACTTC. It yields the protein CASSLSGGIGETQYF.

The chain is built from TRBV6-4 and TRBJ1-1; TRBD1 aligns across 9 bases. Trimming cost V 7 bases and J 1 base; bases outside gene matches: 13. CDR3 length: 17 residues. Germline lookup yields CDR1 MRHNA and CDR2 SNTAGT. DNA for the CDR3: TGTGCCAGCACCGGGACAGGGAGTTTTATGAAGAACACTGAAGCTTTCTTT. Translating it yields CASTGTGSFMKNTEAFF.

This rearrangement joins TRBV6-6 to TRBJ2-6; D might be TRBD1 or TRBD2, each matching 5 bases. The V end was cut by 5 bases, the J end by 0 bases, with 17 bases between. The CDR3 loop spans 18 amino acids. The germline gives CDR1 MNHNY, CDR2 SVGAGI (reference sequence). CDR3 nucleotides: TGTGCCAGCAGTCAGGGACGACCGACCCTCTCTGGGGCCAACGTCCTGACTTTC. Translation: CASSQGRPTLSGANVLTF.

Of note for this clone: One end of the junction is discordant with germline, which a read error may explain. The chain recombines TRBV6-4 with TRBJ2-6, with TRBD1 matching 8 bases. This CDR3 region has 18 residues. The germline V gene has CDR1 MRHNA and CDR2 SNTAGT. This chain's CDR3 is CARSENRDRFSGANVLTF. The DNA of the CDR3 is TGTGCCAGGAGTGAAAACCGGGACAGGTTCTCTGGGGCCAACGTCCTGACTTTC.

This chain joins TRBV28 and TRBJ1-5; TRBD1 agrees at 7 bases. Germline CDR1 is MDHEN and CDR2 is SYDVKM. The junction had 7 bases not matched to a gene; V was cut back by 6 bases and J by 5 bases. The CDR3 covers 14 residues. In nucleotides, the CDR3 is TGTGCCAGCAGGTATGGGGACAGCTATCAGCCCCAGCATTTT. Its translation is CASRYGDSYQPQHF.